This T cell receptor (beta chain) was recorded in a study of blood T cell repertoires in COVID-19 (dated by TCRdb to about 2020). Regarding the complete study: The collaborator samples originated in the United States, Italy and Spain and spanned the acute and convalescent phases of COVID-19. The material from the prospective study consisted of cDNA or gDNA derived from T cells, B-cell-depleted T cells, or PBMCs. The dataset comprised deeply sampled blood TCRbeta repertoires from subjects exposed to, actively infected with, or recovered from COVID-19. The repertoires were released in a freely available public database meant as a resource for research on the immune response to SARS-CoV-2. The samples were drawn from the first 160 participants of the ongoing ImmuneRACE study and from 950 to 1,500 subjects provided by 6 global collaborators. A de-identified subject ID, COVID-19 status, age in years and sex were almost always included in the sample metadata. Where HLA class I and class II types were available, the types were taken from metadata supplied by the sample provider, not from assay-based typing.

On the study overall, not on this receptor specifically: Clinical and demographic metadata were provided uncurated, with the amount varying by source and participant.

About this clone itself: What this receptor recognizes is not known. No quality values exist for individual bases; no much larger clone is one base distant.

Whole blood was collected in K2EDTA tubes by collaborating institutions according to the institutions' own protocols. Collaborator samples were shipped for TCRbeta analysis as frozen whole blood, isolated PBMCs, or DNA extracted from either sample type. The immunoSEQ Assay, a bias-controlled multiplex PCR, was used to amplify TCRbeta CDR3 regions from genomic DNA. The paper's processing steps were these. Nucleated cell counts per sample were estimated from amplification of reference gene primers within the assay. Sequence reads were collapsed and filtered to measure the absolute abundance of every unique TCRbeta CDR3 rearrangement. For each sample, productive Simpson clonality was calculated as the square root of Simpson's diversity index over productive rearrangements. TCRdb limited this immuneACCESS table to in-frame rearrangements with V and J called. A share of clones is missing; checked studies link under half to unresolved V genes, and the rest is unexplained. V and J calls and clone size are as listed in that table; D and trimming were resolved from the DNA. This sample comprises about 210,000 clones, 88% of them detected only once. Around 1.6% of the sample belongs to the ten largest clones.

From the cysteine through the phenylalanine, the CDR3 covers 18 amino acids. The only DNA kept is the CDR3, 54 bases in frame from the first base. Between the V and J ends, shortened by 3 bases and 5 bases respectively, the junction contains 25 bases. The germline V gene gives CDR1 as KGHSH and CDR2 as LQKENI. The TCR was taken from a man between 65 and 80 years old with acute or convalescent COVID-19. Sequenced input: peripheral blood. The sequence joins TRBV18 to TRBJ1-2, and possibly TRBD1, on 5 matching bases. CDR3 region: CASSPWDSPSRFVYGYTF. The nucleotide sequence is given as TGTGCCAGCTCACCCTGGGACTCTCCGTCGCGCTTTGTATATGGCTACACCTTC.